Listed here are 12 T cell receptor beta chains from one sample, sequenced in a study of blood T cells in healthy people across ages. Sample-barcoded 5' priming and a J-beta primer mix drove a second PCR of roughly 6 to 12 cycles. TCRdb recomputed calls from the 5' RACE reads with MiXCR, one row per CDR3 protein. This sample has fewer than 700,000 distinct CDR3 sequences; more than 45% occur once, and the top ten carry about 26%. Material: blood. These receptors were collected from a man at least 80 years old in good health.

This clonotype showed up just once. This chain uses TRBV12-5 with TRBJ2-4, with D perhaps assigned TRBD1 or TRBD2 (5 bases each). V lost 0 bases to trimming and J lost 1 base, with 13 bases between them. This CDR3 region has 17 residues. Germline V lookup: CDR1 LGHNT, CDR2 FRNRAP. The CDR3 reads CASGLVRPGTAKNIQYF. CDR3 nucleotide sequence: TGTGCTAGTGGTTTGGTACGTCCCGGGACGGCCAAAAACATTCAGTACTTC.

This clonotype was picked up a small number of times. V gene TRBV5-1 combines with J gene TRBJ2-6; D unclear. Germline V gives CDR1 SGHRS, CDR2 YFSETQ. Deletions cut 0 bases from V and 0 bases from J, with 7 bases between. This CDR3 region has 16 residues. CDR3 coding DNA: TGCGCCAGCAGCTTGGGCCGGAACTCTGGGGCCAACGTCCTGACTTTC. Amino acids: CASSLGRNSGANVLTF.

This clonotype was seen only once. This CDR3 is CASSQDRTWGAVVNEQFF. CDR3 DNA: TGTGCCAGCAGCCAAGATAGGACCTGGGGGGCAGTCGTGAATGAGCAGTTCTTC. The chain couples TRBV3-1 to TRBJ2-1; TRBD1 or TRBD2 may be the D gene (6 bases each). The germline V gene has CDR1 LGHDT and CDR2 YNNKEL (reference sequence). The CDR3 consists of 18 residues. The V end was cut by 0 bases, the J end by 7 bases, with 22 bases between.

The V gene is TRBV4-2, the J gene TRBJ2-5; 9 bases are a match to TRBD1. Germline V gene data show CDR1 as LGHNA and CDR2 as YNFKEQ. With 0 bases clipped from V and 4 bases from J, the junction kept 3 bases outside the gene matches. This CDR3 region has 15 residues. The CDR3 coding sequence is TGTGCCAGCAGCCAAGATAAGACAGGGGGAGAGACCCAGTACTTC. Translating gives CASSQDKTGGETQYF.

A single count supports this clonotype. The V gene is TRBV4-1, the J gene TRBJ1-2; the D gene is possibly TRBD1 (6 bases). V was trimmed by 4 bases and J by 6 bases, leaving 18 bases between them. This CDR3 is built from 15 residues. Germline V lookup: CDR1 MGHRA, CDR2 YSYEKL. The CDR3 spells CASSPPGTTHHGYTF. CDR3 nucleotides: TGCGCCAGCAGCCCACCCGGGACAACTCACCATGGCTACACCTTC.

The rearrangement links TRBV5-1 to TRBJ1-2; D uncertain. The germline V gene encodes CDR1 SGHRS and CDR2 YFSETQ. Trimming cost V 4 bases and J 5 bases, with 9 bases left between them. The CDR3 covers 12 residues. CDR3 residues: CASSPDGYGYTF. DNA of the CDR3: TGCGCCAGCAGCCCAGACGGATATGGCTACACCTTC.

The genes are TRBV6-5 and TRBJ2-2, with 8 bases fitting TRBD1. Per germline, CDR1 MNHEY and CDR2 SVGAGI. The junction had 9 bases not matched to a gene; V was cut back by 0 bases and J by 6 bases. CDR3 length: 17 residues. The CDR3 loop is CASSYSRTGKTAGELFF. For the CDR3, the DNA is TGTGCCAGCAGTTACTCTAGGACAGGGAAAACGGCCGGGGAGCTGTTTTTT.

The count of this clonotype is one. The rearrangement links TRBV28 to TRBJ2-5, with D perhaps matching TRBD1 or TRBD2 (6 bases each). The CDR3 has 14 amino acids. Germline values: CDR1 MDHEN, CDR2 SYDVKM. V was pared by 3 bases and J by 11 bases, with 19 bases between. CDR3 nucleotide sequence: TGTGCCAGCAGTTTTATCGGGGGCAACTACGAACAGTACTTC. This sequence encodes CASSFIGGNYEQYF. Using reference TRBV28 and TRBJ2-5 for the parts outside the CDR3, the full variable domain is DVKVTQSSRYLVKRTGEKVFLECVQDMDHENMFWYRQDPGLGLRLIYFSYDVKMKEKGDIPEGYSVSREKKERFSLILESASTNQTSMYLCASSFIGGNYEQYFGPGTRLLVL.

This chain connects TRBV9 to TRBJ1-1; D is perhaps TRBD1 (6 bases). Germline V lookup: CDR1 SGDLS, CDR2 YYNGEE. V shed 0 bases and J shed 1 base, with 7 bases lying between them. The CDR3 length is 14 residues. This chain's CDR3 is CASSVGQENTEAFF. The CDR3 nucleotides read TGTGCCAGCAGCGTAGGACAGGAGAACACTGAAGCTTTCTTT. The complete variable domain, with remaining parts taken from reference TRBV9 and TRBJ1-1, reads DSGVTQTPKHLITATGQRVTLRCSPRSGDLSVYWYQQSLDQGLQFLIQYYNGEERAKGNILERFSAQQFPDLHSELNLSSLELGDSALYFCASSVGQENTEAFFGQGTRLTVV.

The V gene is TRBV6-6, the J gene TRBJ1-1, with a tentative D call TRBD1 (5 bases). Germline V lookup: CDR1 MNHNY, CDR2 SVGAGI (reference sequence). Between the trimmed V and J ends, which lost 5 bases and 1 base, there was a span of 14 bases. The CDR3 extends over 15 amino acids. CDR3 DNA: TGTGCCAGCAGTCCTCGACCGGGGGAGAACACTGAAGCTTTCTTT. Protein product: CASSPRPGENTEAFF.

V usage is TRBV12-3 or TRBV12-4 and J usage is TRBJ1-3; D not resolved. CDR3 length: 15 residues. Trimming stripped 3 bases from V and 2 bases from J, with 11 bases between. This CDR3 reads CASSFPVMAGNTIYF. For the CDR3, the DNA is TGTGCCAGCAGTTTCCCAGTAATGGCTGGAAACACCATATATTTT.

Only a few counts were recorded for this clonotype. This chain links TRBV18 with TRBJ2-7; D is perhaps TRBD1 or TRBD2 (5 bases each). Per germline, CDR1 KGHSH and CDR2 LQKENI. V was pared by 0 bases and J by 4 bases, with 13 bases between. The CDR3 extends over 15 amino acids. The CDR3: CASSPPGTGRYEQYF. For the CDR3, the DNA is TGTGCCAGCTCACCACCTGGGACCGGGCGTTACGAGCAGTACTTC. Full variable domain (missing parts from reference TRBV18 and TRBJ2-7): NAGVMQNPRHLVRRRGQEARLRCSPMKGHSHVYWYRQLPEEGLKFMVYLQKENIIDESGMPKERFSAEFPKEGPSILRIQQVVRGDSAAYFCASSPPGTGRYEQYFGPGTRLTVT.